What follows are 3 T cell receptor beta chains derived from one specimen sequenced in a study of blood T cell repertoires in COVID-19. This table comes from immunoSEQ multiplex PCR, and its TCRdb copy is limited to in-frame clones, with some not included. The sample shows around 300,000 clones, 85% of them seen only once. The sample taken for sequencing was peripheral blood. The receptors were gathered from a human donor in a cohort sampled during active COVID-19.

This sequence joins TRBV7-3 and TRBJ2-5, with 8 bases lining up with TRBD2. The V gene end was trimmed by 5 bases and the J gene end by 1 base; junction bases not matched to a gene: 6. The CDR3 length is 15 residues. Germline assignment: CDR1 SGHTA and CDR2 FQGTGA. CDR3 sequence reads: CASSPIAGPQETQYF. The CDR3 DNA follows: TGTGCCAGCAGCCCCATAGCGGGACCCCAAGAGACCCAGTACTTC.

This clone was counted only a few times. This chain uses TRBV19 with TRBJ1-5, with D maybe TRBD1 (5 bases). The V and J ends lost 7 bases and 1 base respectively, with 14 bases between them. Germline loops: CDR1 LNHDA, CDR2 SQIVND (reference sequence). This CDR3 has 15 residues. The chain's CDR3 is CASIPRGGSNQPQHF. In DNA form, the CDR3 reads TGTGCCAGTATTCCACGGGGGGGAAGCAATCAGCCCCAGCATTTT.

The rearrangement uses TRBV5-8 and TRBJ1-1, with D tentatively TRBD1 (5 bases). CDR3 length: 14 amino acids. Trimming removed 2 bases from V and 0 bases from J, with 8 bases in between. CDR1 and CDR2 from the germline V gene are SGHTS and YDEGEE. CDR3 in DNA: TGTGCCAGCAGCTTTCAACAGGTGAACACTGAAGCTTTCTTT. The encoded protein is CASSFQQVNTEAFF.